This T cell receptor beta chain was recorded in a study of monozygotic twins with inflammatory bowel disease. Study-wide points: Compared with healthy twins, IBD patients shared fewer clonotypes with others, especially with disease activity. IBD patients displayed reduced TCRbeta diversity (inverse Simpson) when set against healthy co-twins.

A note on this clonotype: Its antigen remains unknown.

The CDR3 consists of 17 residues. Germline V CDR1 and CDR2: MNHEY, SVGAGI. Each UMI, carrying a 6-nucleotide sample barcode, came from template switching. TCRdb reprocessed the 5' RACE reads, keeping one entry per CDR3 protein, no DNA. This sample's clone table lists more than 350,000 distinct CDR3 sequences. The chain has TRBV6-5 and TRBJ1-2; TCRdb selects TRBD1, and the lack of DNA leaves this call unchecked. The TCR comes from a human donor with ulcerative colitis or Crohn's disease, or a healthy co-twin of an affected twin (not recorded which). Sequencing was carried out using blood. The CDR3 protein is CASSYLGQRPTNYGYTF.